This TCR beta chain appears in the sequencing data of a study of T-cell memory formation after mild COVID-19. Study-level information: For the most part, TCR clusters were specific to one donor.

Findings and limits, study-wide: Contracting clones from day 15 to 85 had balanced CD4/CD8; later expanders favoured CD4+. CD8+ contracting clones occupied EMRA, while CD4+ ones occupied mainly CM and EM.

On this clonotype itself: Its antigen remains unknown.

From the 5' RACE reads, TCRdb called clonotypes with MiXCR, one entry per CDR3 protein. The table lists fewer than 600,000 distinct CDR3 sequences, roughly a fifth of them singletons. This TCR was recovered from an adult woman who had mild COVID-19 (a few samples of this study predate the infection). Cell type and time point are not known. The sequencing sample was made of PBMCs or a T cell subset sorted from them (not recorded which).

This chain's CDR3 is CASSPGGAGSSNYGYTF. The CDR3 DNA reads as TGTGCCAGCAGTCCAGGGGGCGCAGGTTCATCTAACTATGGCTACACCTTC. The chain links TRBV28 to TRBJ1-2; TRBD1 aligns across 8 bases. Germline assignment: CDR1 MDHEN and CDR2 SYDVKM. The J segment lost 0 bases and the V segment lost 5 bases, leaving 11 bases of the junction unmatched. This CDR3 is 17 amino acids long.